These T cell receptor beta chains were read from a single sample in a study of regulatory T cells in long-lasting Graves disease. TCRdb ran MiXCR on the multiplex PCR reads and lists one entry per CDR3 protein. The table includes roughly 500,000 distinct CDR3 sequences, less than 25% detected once. Sample: peripheral blood mononuclear cells (PBMCs), taken when the disease was refractory, from a patient treated with antithyroid drugs. The source of these receptors is a female donor with Graves disease. The CDR3 runs from the conserved cysteine through the conserved F or W. The D gene is left open where the match is weak. Only part of the rows carry a size: once, few, many, or a class if the clone is expanded.

J | size | D | V | CDR3 | DNA
TRBJ2-1 | NA | TRBD2 | TRBV20-1 | CSATFGGGGPHNEQFF | TGCAGTGCTACTTTCGGTGGCGGGGGGCCTCACAATGAGCAGTTCTTC
TRBJ2-5 | few | TRBD1 | TRBV7-9 | CASSLSSGGFQETQYF | TGTGCCAGCAGCTTGTCCTCAGGGGGCTTCCAAGAGACCCAGTACTTC
TRBJ1-1 | NA | NA | TRBV29-1 | CSVEVMGLGVFF | TGCAGCGTTGAAGTAATGGGGCTAGGGGTTTTCTTT
TRBJ2-4 | few | TRBD1 | TRBV12-3/TRBV12-4 | CASSFHRQGENIQYF | TGTGCCAGCAGTTTCCACCGACAGGGTGAAAACATTCAGTACTTC
TRBJ1-4 | many | TRBD1 | TRBV14 | CASSQDRTGEKLFF | TGTGCCAGCAGCCAAGATAGGACAGGGGAAAAACTGTTTTTT
TRBJ1-2 | few | NA | TRBV10-3 | CATIPGRDRVDGYTF | TGTGCCACGATCCCCGGCCGGGACCGGGTCGATGGCTACACCTTC
TRBJ2-4 | NA | TRBD2 | TRBV18 | CASSLGLAGGSNIQYF | TGTGCCAGCTCACTGGGACTAGCGGGAGGAAGTAACATTCAGTACTTC
TRBJ1-4 | many | NA | TRBV12-3/TRBV12-4 | CASSRGDNEKLFF | TGTGCCAGCAGCCGAGGGGACAATGAAAAACTGTTTTTT
TRBJ2-3 | once | NA | TRBV6-2/TRBV6-3 | CASSYSHRDTQYF | TGTGCCAGCAGTTACTCGCATAGGGATACGCAGTATTTT
TRBJ1-4 | many | NA | TRBV7-8 | CASSLARTGWDEKLFF | TGTGCCAGCAGCTTAGCGCGTACAGGGTGGGATGAAAAACTGTTTTTT
TRBJ1-2 | many | TRBD1 | TRBV7-2 | CASSYEGTGPYGYTF | TGTGCCAGCAGTTACGAGGGGACAGGGCCCTATGGCTACACCTTC
TRBJ2-3 | NA | TRBD2 | TRBV29-1 | CSVAASGTDTQYF | TGCAGCGTTGCGGCTAGCGGGACAGATACGCAGTATTTT
TRBJ2-6 | few | NA | TRBV10-3 | CAIMSQGFTLGGANVLTF | TGTGCCATCATGTCGCAGGGCTTCACCCTAGGTGGGGCCAACGTCCTGACTTTC
TRBJ1-2 | many | NA | TRBV12-3/TRBV12-4 | CASSLAPVYGYTF | TGTGCCAGCAGTTTAGCGCCAGTGTATGGCTACACCTTC
TRBJ2-4 | many | NA | TRBV2 | CASNEEQNIQYF | TGTGCCAGCAATGAAGAACAAAACATTCAGTACTTC
TRBJ1-2 | NA | NA | TRBV29-1 | CSVEEPPANYGYTF | TGCAGCGTTGAAGAACCGCCAGCTAACTATGGCTACACCTTC
TRBJ2-1 | NA | NA | TRBV29-1 | CSAADRNEQFF | TGCAGCGCCGCCGATAGAAATGAGCAGTTCTTC
TRBJ1-2 | few | NA | TRBV15 | CATSNPRGGSYGYTF | TGTGCCACCAGCAACCCCCGGGGCGGGTCCTATGGCTACACCTTC
TRBJ1-2 | few | TRBD1 | TRBV12-3/TRBV12-4 | CASSLPGQGHNYGYTF | TGTGCCAGCAGTTTACCGGGACAGGGACATAACTATGGCTACACCTTC
TRBJ1-1 | few | NA | TRBV11-2 | CASSPMIAEAFF | TGTGCCAGCAGCCCCATGATAGCTGAAGCTTTCTTT
TRBJ1-1 | NA | NA | TRBV5-6 | CAGSLLNTEAFF | TGTGCCGGCAGCCTACTCAACACTGAAGCTTTCTTT
TRBJ2-1 | few | NA | TRBV11-2 | CASSFLIGSDEQFF | TGTGCCAGCAGCTTTCTTATAGGTAGCGATGAGCAGTTCTTC
TRBJ1-4 | few | TRBD1 | TRBV7-9 | CASSSSGTELFF | TGTGCCAGCAGCTCATCCGGGACAGAACTGTTTTTT
TRBJ2-7 | NA | NA | TRBV25-1 | CASSEFQGWDEQYF | TGTGCCAGCAGTGAATTCCAGGGATGGGACGAGCAGTACTTC
TRBJ1-1 | many | NA | TRBV28 | CASLGKLNTEAFF | TGTGCCAGCCTCGGAAAACTTAACACTGAAGCTTTCTTT
TRBJ1-4 | NA | NA | TRBV4-1 | CASRPVRGKDEKLFF | TGCGCCAGCAGACCAGTACGGGGCAAGGATGAAAAACTGTTTTTT
TRBJ1-1 | few | NA | TRBV7-3 | CASSPTPGATEAFF | TGTGCCAGCAGCCCCACCCCAGGGGCAACTGAAGCTTTCTTT
TRBJ2-5 | many | TRBD2 | TRBV24-1 | CATSDGGVAGDVGQETQYF | TGTGCCACCAGTGATGGCGGAGTAGCGGGAGATGTCGGGCAAGAGACCCAGTACTTC
TRBJ2-3 | NA | NA | TRBV7-2 | CASSSTGSGASTDTQYF | TGTGCCAGCAGCTCCACTGGTAGCGGAGCTAGCACAGATACGCAGTATTTT
TRBJ2-5 | many | TRBD2 | TRBV7-2 | CASSLDTSGGKTQYF | TGTGCCAGCAGCTTAGATACTAGCGGGGGAAAGACCCAGTACTTC
TRBJ1-6 | NA | NA | TRBV11-2 | CASSSPGQPNSPLHF | TGTGCCAGCAGCTCACCGGGACAACCTAATTCACCCCTCCACTTT
TRBJ2-7 | many | TRBD2 | TRBV27 | CASSRLASSYEQYF | TGTGCCAGCAGCCGACTAGCAAGCTCCTACGAGCAGTACTTC
TRBJ2-7 | many | TRBD1 | TRBV7-3 | CASSLGTADYEQYF | TGTGCCAGCAGCTTGGGGACAGCCGATTACGAGCAGTACTTC
TRBJ1-2 | many | TRBD1 | TRBV12-3/TRBV12-4 | CASQGAGGYTF | TGTGCCAGCCAGGGGGCCGGAGGCTACACCTTC
TRBJ1-5 | many | NA | TRBV16 | CASSPDYGRQPQHF | TGTGCCAGCAGCCCCGATTACGGGCGTCAGCCCCAGCATTTT
TRBJ1-2 | many | NA | TRBV5-1 | CASSLLEPGFNYGYTF | TGCGCCAGCAGCTTGCTTGAGCCCGGATTCAACTATGGCTACACCTTC
TRBJ1-6 | few | NA | TRBV7-2 | CASRGQLKYHNSPLHF | TGTGCCAGCAGAGGTCAACTTAAGTACCATAATTCACCCCTCCACTTT
TRBJ2-7 | many | TRBD2 | TRBV28 | CASSHERGTSYEQYF | TGTGCCAGCAGTCATGAGCGGGGGACCTCCTACGAGCAGTACTTC
TRBJ1-1 | NA | NA | TRBV6-1 | CASNATRTEAFF | TGTGCCAGCAACGCCACCCGGACTGAAGCTTTCTTT
TRBJ1-5 | many | NA | TRBV20-1 | CSASPGIGISNQPQHF | TGCAGTGCTAGTCCGGGGATCGGGATTAGCAATCAGCCCCAGCATTTT
TRBJ1-2 | NA | NA | TRBV4-1 | CASSQTGQIRFGYTF | TGCGCCAGCAGCCAAACAGGACAGATCCGATTTGGCTACACCTTC
TRBJ1-1 | many | NA | TRBV29-1 | CSVAAGNTEAFF | TGCAGCGTTGCGGCGGGGAACACTGAAGCTTTCTTT
TRBJ1-6 | NA | TRBD1 | TRBV6-1 | CASGRQGYGSPLHF | TGTGCCAGCGGACGACAGGGTTACGGTTCACCCCTCCACTTT
TRBJ2-7 | NA | NA | TRBV14 | CASSRARPYEQYF | TGTGCCAGCAGCCGCGCGCGCCCCTACGAGCAGTACTTC
TRBJ2-7 | NA | NA | TRBV4-3 | CASSQVAGASYEQYF | TGCGCCAGCAGCCAAGTGGCAGGAGCCTCCTACGAGCAGTACTTC
TRBJ2-7 | many | NA | TRBV12-3/TRBV12-4 | CASSPQGPYEQYF | TGTGCCAGCAGCCCTCAGGGCCCCTACGAGCAGTACTTC
TRBJ1-6 | many | TRBD1 | TRBV11-3 | CASSRQGWSANSPLHF | TGTGCCAGCAGCAGACAGGGGTGGTCGGCTAATTCACCCCTCCACTTT
TRBJ1-1 | many | NA | TRBV7-9 | CASSLAVGMNTEAFF | TGTGCCAGCAGCTTAGCGGTAGGGATGAACACTGAAGCTTTCTTT
TRBJ2-5 | few | TRBD1 | TRBV5-1 | CASSSSGQGISREYF | TGCGCCAGCAGCTCCTCGGGACAGGGGATCTCCCGTGAGTACTTC
TRBJ2-3 | NA | NA | TRBV12-3/TRBV12-4 | CASSFGRDGGDTQYF | TGTGCCAGCAGTTTTGGTAGGGACGGAGGAGATACGCAGTATTTT
TRBJ2-7 | NA | TRBD2 | TRBV14 | CASRPPAGGEQYF | TGTGCCAGCAGACCCCCGGCGGGGGGCGAGCAGTACTTC
TRBJ2-7 | few | TRBD2 | TRBV5-6 | CASSKTGTRDEQYF | TGTGCCAGCAGCAAGACCGGGACTAGGGACGAGCAGTACTTC
TRBJ1-2 | NA | NA | TRBV6-1 | CASSDGGRGYTF | TGTGCCAGCAGTGACGGAGGGAGGGGCTACACCTTC
TRBJ1-1 | many | NA | TRBV2 | CASSETARAFF | TGTGCCAGCAGCGAGACAGCTCGGGCTTTCTTT
TRBJ1-5 | NA | NA | TRBV20-1 | CSANDRDRGNQPQHF | TGCAGTGCTAATGACCGGGACCGGGGGAATCAGCCCCAGCATTTT
TRBJ2-7 | NA | TRBD2 | TRBV7-2 | CASTPGRDFRPYEQYF | TGTGCCAGCACCCCAGGGAGGGACTTCCGCCCCTACGAGCAGTACTTC
TRBJ1-2 | few | TRBD1 | TRBV30 | CAWTPPTGTARRYTF | TGTGCCTGGACCCCCCCAACGGGGACAGCAAGGCGCTACACCTTC